This T cell receptor beta chain was obtained from a study of shared clonotypes between healthy human individuals. The J segment lost 5 bases and the V segment lost 4 bases, leaving 14 bases of the junction unmatched. Germline V gene data show CDR1 as SGHRS and CDR2 as YFSETQ. The CDR3 is 17 residues long. Here immunoSEQ multiplex PCR was the method, and the copy in TCRdb shows in-frame clones only, minus some. Of about 380,000 clones in the sample, approximately 97% were seen once. The clonotype comes from a man aged 30 to 45 in good health. The sequenced sample was memory CD8+ T cells sorted from blood. Subset of the sample: CD45RO+ cells pooled with CCR7-negative TemRA cells. The chain couples TRBV5-1 to TRBJ2-5; 10 positions match TRBD2. The CDR3, as DNA: TGCGCCAGCAGCCGATCATCAAGCGGGAGGGCAGGGGAGACCCAGTACTTC. Its translation is CASSRSSSGRAGETQYF.